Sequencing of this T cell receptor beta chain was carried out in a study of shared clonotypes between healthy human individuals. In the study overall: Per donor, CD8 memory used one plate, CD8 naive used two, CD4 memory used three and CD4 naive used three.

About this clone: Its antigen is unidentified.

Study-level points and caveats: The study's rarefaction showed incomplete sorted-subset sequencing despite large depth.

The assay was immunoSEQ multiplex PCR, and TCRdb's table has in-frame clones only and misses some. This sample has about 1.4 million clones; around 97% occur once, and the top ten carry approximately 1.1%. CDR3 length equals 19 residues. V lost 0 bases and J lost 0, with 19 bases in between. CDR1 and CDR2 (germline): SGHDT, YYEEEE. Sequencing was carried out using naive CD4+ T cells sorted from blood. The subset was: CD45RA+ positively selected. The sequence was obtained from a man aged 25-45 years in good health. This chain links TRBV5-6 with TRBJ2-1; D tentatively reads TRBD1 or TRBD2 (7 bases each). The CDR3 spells CASSLVWQGGISSYNEQFF. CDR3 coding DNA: TGTGCCAGCAGCTTGGTGTGGCAGGGGGGGATAAGCTCCTACAATGAGCAGTTCTTC.